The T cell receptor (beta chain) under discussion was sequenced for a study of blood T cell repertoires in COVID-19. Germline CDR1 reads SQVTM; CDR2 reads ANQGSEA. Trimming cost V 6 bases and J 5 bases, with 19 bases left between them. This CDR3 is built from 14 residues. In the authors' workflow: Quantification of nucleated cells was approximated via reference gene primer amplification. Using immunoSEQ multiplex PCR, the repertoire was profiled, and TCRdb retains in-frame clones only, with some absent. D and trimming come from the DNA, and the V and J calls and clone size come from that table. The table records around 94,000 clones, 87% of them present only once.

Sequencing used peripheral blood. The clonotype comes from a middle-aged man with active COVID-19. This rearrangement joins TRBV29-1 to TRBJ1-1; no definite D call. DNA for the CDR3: TGCAGCGTCAGGACTGACCCGTATCAGACTGAAGCTTTCTTT. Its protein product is CSVRTDPYQTEAFF.